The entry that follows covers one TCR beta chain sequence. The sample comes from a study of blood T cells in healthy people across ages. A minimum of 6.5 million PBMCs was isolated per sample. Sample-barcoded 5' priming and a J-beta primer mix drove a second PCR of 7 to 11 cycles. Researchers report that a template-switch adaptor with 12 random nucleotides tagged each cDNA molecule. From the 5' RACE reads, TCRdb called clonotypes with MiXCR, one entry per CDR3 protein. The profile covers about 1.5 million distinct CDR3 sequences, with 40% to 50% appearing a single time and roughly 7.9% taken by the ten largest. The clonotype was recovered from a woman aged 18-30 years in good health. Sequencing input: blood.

The CDR3 region is CASSGWSGANVLTF. The CDR3 DNA reads TGTGCCAGTTCCGGGTGGTCTGGGGCCAACGTCCTGACTTTC. The chain has TRBV2 and TRBJ2-6; no firm D call. Trimming took 9 bases from V and 1 from J, leaving 10 bases between them. CDR3 length: 14 residues. Germline V gene sequence: CDR1 SNHLY, CDR2 FYNNEI.